This T cell receptor beta chain was retrieved from a study of cytomegalovirus exposure and HLA in healthy donors. The germline gives CDR1 LGHNA, CDR2 YSLEER. The CDR3 runs 17 residues. The V and J ends lost 0 bases and 2 bases, in that order; junction bases with no gene match: 6. The donors were healthy bone marrow donors. General study findings and limits: Cytomegalovirus association was listed for 164 TCR beta chains. V- and J-gene trimming in TCR beta was tied to a missense DCLRE1C variant by an analysis performed later. The only immune exposure information that was available was CMV serostatus.

About this clone: Its antigen is still unknown.

It was with 60 Vbeta and 13 Jbeta primers that the PCR ran. The protocol was immunoSEQ multiplex PCR, while the TCRdb copy is restricted to in-frame clones and leaves out a portion. The sample has some 85,000 clones; 60% to 85% are singletons. This TCR was recovered from a middle-aged woman in good health and CMV-seropositive. J is TRBJ2-1 and V is TRBV4-3; 8 nucleotides agree with TRBD1. The sample was PBMCs. The CDR3 nucleotides read TGCGCCAGCAGCCAAGATTCGGGGACAGGAACCTACAATGAGCAGTTCTTC. It translates to CASSQDSGTGTYNEQFF.